This record concerns one TCR beta chain sequence. What it binds is unknown. V lost 8 bases to trimming and J lost 3 bases, with 20 bases between them. Germline loops: CDR1 LNHDA, CDR2 SQIVND (reference sequence). This CDR3 is 16 amino acids long. The study ran its PCR with 60 Vbeta and 13 Jbeta primers. Data came from immunoSEQ multiplex PCR; TCRdb stores just in-frame clones and leaves some out. The sample contains 110,000 to 150,000 clones, 65% to 90% of which appear only once. This specimen belongs to a study of cytomegalovirus exposure and HLA in healthy donors. Overall study results and limits: Cytomegalovirus status was reportedly diagnosed by the classifier with high sensitivity and specificity.

The source of this sequence is a female donor in good health and CMV-seronegative. Sequencing used PBMCs. The chain couples TRBV19 to TRBJ1-3; perhaps TRBD1 as D (6 bases). The chain's CDR3 is CASYSFAGAHGNTIYF. The CDR3 DNA sequence: TGTGCCAGTTATTCGTTCGCAGGGGCCCATGGAAACACCATATATTTT.